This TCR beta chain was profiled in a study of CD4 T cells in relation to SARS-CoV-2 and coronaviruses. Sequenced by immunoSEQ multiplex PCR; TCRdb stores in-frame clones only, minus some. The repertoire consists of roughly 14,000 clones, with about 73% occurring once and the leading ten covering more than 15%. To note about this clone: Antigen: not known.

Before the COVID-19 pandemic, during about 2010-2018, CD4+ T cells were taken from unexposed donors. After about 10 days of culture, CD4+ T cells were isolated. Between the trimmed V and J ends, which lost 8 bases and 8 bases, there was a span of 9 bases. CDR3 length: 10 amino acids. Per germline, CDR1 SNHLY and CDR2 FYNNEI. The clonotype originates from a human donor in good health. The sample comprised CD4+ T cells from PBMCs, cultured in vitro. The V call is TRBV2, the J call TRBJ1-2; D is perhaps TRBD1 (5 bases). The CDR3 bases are TGTGCCAGCGGGGCGGGCGGCTACACCTTC. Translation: CASGAGGYTF.